This TCR beta chain was retrieved from a study of shared clonotypes between healthy human individuals. Clones were sequenced by immunoSEQ multiplex PCR, and TCRdb holds only the in-frame ones, with some missing. The sample carries 1.6 million or so clones, approximately 97% recorded once. CDR3 length equals 15 residues. The germline V gene encodes CDR1 SGDLS and CDR2 YYNGEE. Trimming removed 4 bases from V and 2 bases from J, with 15 bases in between. The receptor comes from a man younger than 45 in good health. V gene TRBV9 combines with J gene TRBJ1-2; D is perhaps TRBD1 (5 bases). The sample consisted of naive CD4+ T cells sorted from blood. Subset given: CD45RA+ positively selected. The CDR3, as DNA: TGTGCCAGCAGCCCGGAACCCCAGGGCAACTATGGCTACACCTTC. As protein: CASSPEPQGNYGYTF.